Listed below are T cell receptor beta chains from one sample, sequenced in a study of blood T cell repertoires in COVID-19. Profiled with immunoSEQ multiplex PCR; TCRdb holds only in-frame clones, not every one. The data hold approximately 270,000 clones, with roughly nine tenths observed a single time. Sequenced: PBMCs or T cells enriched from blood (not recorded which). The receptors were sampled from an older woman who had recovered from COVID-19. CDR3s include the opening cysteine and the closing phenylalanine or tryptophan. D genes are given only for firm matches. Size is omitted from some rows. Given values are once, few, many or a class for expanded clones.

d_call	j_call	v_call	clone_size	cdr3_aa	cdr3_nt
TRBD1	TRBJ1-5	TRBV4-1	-	CASSQGRDRSSNQPQHF	TGCGCCAGCAGCCAAGGTCGGGACAGATCTAGCAATCAGCCCCAGCATTTT
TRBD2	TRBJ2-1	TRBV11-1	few	CASSWEGRGTRDEQFF	TGTGCCAGCAGCTGGGAGGGGCGAGGAACGAGGGATGAGCAGTTCTTC
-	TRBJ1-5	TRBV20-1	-	CSASSTVGGYQPQHF	TGCAGTGCTAGTTCCACAGTCGGAGGGTATCAGCCCCAGCATTTT
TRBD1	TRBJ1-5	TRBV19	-	CASSPRHGQGVQPQHF	TGTGCCAGTAGTCCCCGTCATGGACAGGGGGTGCAGCCCCAGCATTTT
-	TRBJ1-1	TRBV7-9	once	CASSFSAGGEAFF	TGTGCCAGCAGCTTCTCCGCCGGGGGTGAAGCTTTCTTT
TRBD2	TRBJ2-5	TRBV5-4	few	CASSVRTSGGTGETQYF	TGTGCCAGCAGCGTCCGGACTAGCGGGGGAACTGGGGAGACCCAGTACTTC
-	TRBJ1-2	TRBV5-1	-	CASNLPGADGYTF	TGCGCCAGCAATTTACCAGGGGCGGATGGCTACACCTTC
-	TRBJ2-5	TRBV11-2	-	CASSLQGWGETQYF	TGTGCCAGCAGCCTACAGGGTTGGGGAGAGACCCAGTACTTC
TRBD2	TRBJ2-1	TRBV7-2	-	CASSLRPKREARYNEQFF	TGTGCCAGCAGCTTAAGACCTAAGCGGGAGGCCCGCTACAATGAGCAGTTCTTC
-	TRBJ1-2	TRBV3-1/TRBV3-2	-	CASSQDKGVGYTF	TGTGCCAGCAGCCAAGATAAGGGGGTTGGCTACACCTTC